The 11 T cell receptor beta chains presented below share a single source sample, sequenced in a study of long-term antiretroviral therapy in people with HIV. Sequencing used immunoSEQ v3.0 at survey level. Sequencing was performed with immunoSEQ multiplex PCR; in TCRdb, only in-frame clones are kept and a portion is missing. This sample has about 14,000 clones, with nearly 90% found just once. The sequences come from unsorted PBMCs, collected 6.2 years after starting antiretroviral therapy. These receptor sequences come from a man aged 40-49 years with HIV.

V usage is TRBV7-6 and J usage is TRBJ2-7; 7 nucleotides line up with TRBD1. The J segment lost 6 bases and the V segment lost 3 bases, leaving 8 bases of the junction unmatched. Germline V CDR1 and CDR2: SGHVS, FNYEAQ. The CDR3 sequence is 14 residues long. The CDR3 region is CASSLDRLEVEQYF. The CDR3 nucleotides are TGTGCCAGCAGCTTGGACAGGCTGGAGGTCGAGCAGTACTTC.

This clone has a handful of counts. The chain couples TRBV15 to TRBJ2-7; no firm D call. Trimming pared 5 bases from V and 5 bases from J, leaving 10 bases between. Germline V lookup: CDR1 LNHNV, CDR2 YYDKDF (reference sequence). The length of the CDR3 is 12 residues. The CDR3 DNA reads TGTGCCACCAGCCCTCGTGTGGACGAGCAGTACTTC. It translates to CATSPRVDEQYF.

DNA of the CDR3: TGTGCCAGCAGCGTAGTTGGGACTGTCTACAATGAGCAGTTCTTC. Its protein product is CASSVVGTVYNEQFF. The chain links TRBV9 to TRBJ2-1, with D possibly TRBD2 on 6 matching bases. This CDR3 is built from 15 residues. Looked up from germline, CDR1 is SGDLS and CDR2 is YYNGEE. Trimming left V 0 bases short and J 3 bases short, with 10 bases between.

Only one count was recorded for this clone. The chain couples TRBV2 to TRBJ2-2, with 7 bases matching TRBD2. The germline V gene has CDR1 SNHLY and CDR2 FYNNEI. The CDR3 sequence is 14 residues long. J gave up 2 bases and V 10 bases, and 7 bases lay outside the gene matches. The CDR3 loop is CAIFPGGNTGELFF. For the CDR3, the DNA is TGTGCCATATTCCCGGGAGGAAACACCGGGGAGCTGTTTTTT.

This rearrangement joins TRBV29-1 to TRBJ2-1, with 8 bases aligning to TRBD2. The CDR3 is 13 amino acids. Germline CDR1 reads SQVTM; CDR2 reads ANQGSEA. V shed 8 bases, J shed 10 bases, and the junction held 13 bases outside the gene matches. As DNA, the CDR3 is TGCAGCAAAGGACTAGCCGTCGTCTCGGAGCAGTTCTTC. Protein product: CSKGLAVVSEQFF.

The chain combines TRBV5-1 with TRBJ2-3, with 13 nucleotides matching TRBD2. Germline assignment: CDR1 SGHRS and CDR2 YFSETQ. The CDR3 extends over 17 amino acids. V gave up 7 bases and J gave up 0 bases; unmatched junction bases: 8. CDR3 region: CASRPGLAGSSTDTQYF. CDR3 nucleotide sequence: TGCGCCAGCCGCCCGGGACTAGCGGGGTCTAGCACAGATACGCAGTATTTT. The full variable domain, its missing parts supplied by reference TRBV5-1 and TRBJ2-3, is KAGVTQTPRYLIKTRGQQVTLSCSPISGHRSVSWYQQTPGQGLQFLFEYFSETQRNKGNFPGRFSGRQFSNSRSEMNVSTLELGDSALYLCASRPGLAGSSTDTQYFGPGTRLTVL.

The chain uses TRBV2 and TRBJ2-2; maybe TRBD2 (6 bases). Looked up from germline, CDR1 is SNHLY and CDR2 is FYNNEI. V shed 8 bases and J shed 2 bases, with 18 bases lying between them. CDR3 length: 16 amino acids. The CDR3 loop reads CASGLLGTSNTGELFF. DNA of the CDR3: TGTGCCAGCGGGTTACTCGGGACTTCAAACACCGGGGAGCTGTTTTTT.

V gene TRBV2 combines with J gene TRBJ2-7; 7 nucleotides align to TRBD1. V shed 1 base and J 3 bases; nucleotides not matched to a gene: 3. This CDR3 is built from 14 residues. Germline V lookup: CDR1 SNHLY, CDR2 FYNNEI. The DNA of the CDR3 is TGTGCCAGCAGTGAAGAACAGGGGAACTACGAGCAGTACTTC. Translated: CASSEEQGNYEQYF. The variable domain in full, with the rest retrieved from reference TRBV2 and TRBJ2-7, is EPEVTQTPSHQVTQMGQEVILRCVPISNHLYFYWYRQILGQKVEFLVSFYNNEISEKSEIFDDQFSVERPDGSNFTLKIRSTKLEDSAMYFCASSEEQGNYEQYFGPGTRLTVT.

The chain couples TRBV5-1 to TRBJ2-3, with D possibly matching TRBD2 (6 bases). V dropped 0 bases and J dropped 6 bases, with 20 bases sitting between them. This CDR3 is built from 17 residues. Germline-derived CDR1 and CDR2 are SGHRS and YFSETQ. The CDR3 is CASSLAAGLNLLDTQYF. The CDR3 DNA follows: TGCGCCAGCAGCTTGGCCGCGGGACTGAACCTCTTGGATACGCAGTATTTT. Together with reference TRBV5-1 and TRBJ2-3, the CDR3 gives the full variable domain: KAGVTQTPRYLIKTRGQQVTLSCSPISGHRSVSWYQQTPGQGLQFLFEYFSETQRNKGNFPGRFSGRQFSNSRSEMNVSTLELGDSALYLCASSLAAGLNLLDTQYFGPGTRLTVL.

The V call is TRBV7-2, the J call TRBJ2-2; D is undetermined. The V end lost 0 bases, the J end lost 0 bases, and 8 bases lay between the germline ends. This CDR3 region has 16 residues. Germline V CDR1 and CDR2: SGHTA, FQGNSA. Here the CDR3 reads CASSLAVASNTGELFF. DNA of the CDR3: TGTGCCAGCAGCTTAGCTGTAGCCTCGAACACCGGGGAGCTGTTTTTT.

CDR3: CASSRQEPNTQYF. In DNA, the CDR3 is TGTGCCAGCAGCCGACAGGAGCCTAATACGCAGTATTTT. The chain links TRBV6-5 to TRBJ2-3, with D possibly TRBD1 on 6 matching bases. The CDR3 has 13 residues. CDR1 is MNHEY and CDR2 is SVGAGI in the germline V gene. V shed 6 bases and J shed 7 bases, with 14 bases lying between them.